Following are 9 T cell receptor beta chains from one sample sequenced in a study of blood T cell repertoires in COVID-19. Generated by immunoSEQ multiplex PCR, the TCRdb table keeps only in-frame clones and is missing some. The sample has under 300,000 clones; roughly 87% are singletons. Specimen: peripheral blood. These receptors all stem from a woman in her twenties or thirties with acute or convalescent COVID-19.

The rearrangement links TRBV12-3 or TRBV12-4 to TRBJ1-1, with 7 nucleotides matching TRBD1. This CDR3 has 13 amino acids. The ends lost 8 bases at V and 1 base at J; junction bases unmatched: 4. CDR3 coding DNA: TGTGCCAGCCGACAGGGTTCGAACACTGAAGCTTTCTTT. It specifies CASRQGSNTEAFF.

V gene TRBV9 combines with J gene TRBJ2-3; 11 bases line up with TRBD1. This CDR3 has 17 residues. After removal of 2 bases from V and 1 base from J, the junction contained 6 bases not matched to a gene. Germline CDR1 is SGDLS and CDR2 is YYNGEE. CDR3 DNA: TGTGCCAGCAGCGTTGGGACAGGGGGGAGAGGCACAGATACGCAGTATTTT. It translates to CASSVGTGGRGTDTQYF.

The J gene is TRBJ1-6, the V gene TRBV9; possibly TRBD1 for D (5 bases). The V and J ends lost 0 bases and 8 bases respectively, with 15 bases between them. Germline lookup yields CDR1 SGDLS and CDR2 YYNGEE. CDR3 length: 16 amino acids. CDR3 bases: TGTGCCAGCAGCGTAGGATGGGGGGGTCTTGATTCACCCCTCCACTTT. Its translation is CASSVGWGGLDSPLHF.

This clone was detected a few times. The rearrangement joins TRBV4-1 to TRBJ2-7; 7 positions match TRBD2. The trim removed 0 bases at V and 6 bases at J, leaving 5 bases unmatched. The germline CDR1 and CDR2 sequences are MGHRA and YSYEKL. The CDR3 extends over 14 amino acids. DNA for the CDR3: TGCGCCAGCAGCCAAGATAGACTAGCAGTCGAGCAGTACTTC. Translated, it gives CASSQDRLAVEQYF.

The genes are TRBV11-2 and TRBJ2-3; 11 bases are shared with TRBD2. Germline CDR1 and CDR2: SGHAT and FQNNGV. Trimming at V came to 5 bases and at J to 5 bases, leaving 9 bases not matched to a gene. The CDR3 is 16 amino acids. The CDR3 nucleotides read TGTGCCAGCAGCGAACGACTAGCGGGAATTCGAGATACGCAGTATTTT. Amino acids: CASSERLAGIRDTQYF.

The CDR3 sequence is CASSSIDRAPAGYTF. The DNA for the CDR3 is TGTGCCAGCAGTTCGATTGACAGGGCCCCTGCCGGCTACACCTTC. This chain uses TRBV5-8 with TRBJ1-2; 7 bases match TRBD1. The CDR3 runs 15 residues. V dropped 5 bases and J dropped 8; count of bases not matched to a gene: 15. In germline, CDR1 is SGHTS, CDR2 YDEGEE.

This clone was seen a few times. The chain links TRBV5-4 to TRBJ1-1; TRBD1 is a possible D gene (6 bases). V lost 4 bases and J 7 bases, leaving 26 bases between the germline ends. The germline CDR1 and CDR2 sequences are SGHNT and YYREEE (reference sequence). This CDR3 is 17 amino acids long. CDR3 in DNA: TGTGCCAGCAGCCTATGGGGGCGGCCTCCGGGGGGTGATGAAGCTTTCTTT. Protein product: CASSLWGRPPGGDEAFF.

This sequence joins TRBV5-4 and TRBJ2-5, with TRBD2 matching 10 bases. This CDR3 contains 16 residues. From germline, CDR1 is SGHNT and CDR2 YYREEE (reference sequence). The junction had 11 bases not matched to a gene; V was cut back by 4 bases and J by 5 bases. DNA for the CDR3: TGTGCCAGCAGCGCATCACTAGCGGGGATACTGGAGACCCAGTACTTC. Translating it yields CASSASLAGILETQYF.

For the CDR3, the DNA is TGTGCCAGCACAGCCAGGGGGCTTGGCAATCAGCCCCAGCATTTT. It translates to CASTARGLGNQPQHF. The chain has TRBV6-5 and TRBJ1-5; 8 bases are a match to TRBD1. Losses at the gene ends were 7 bases for V and 2 bases for J; bases not matched to a gene: 7. From germline, CDR1 is MNHEY and CDR2 SVGAGI. This CDR3 comprises 15 residues.